The 9 T cell receptor beta chains below were found in one sample sequenced in a study of PD-1 blockade in classical Hodgkin lymphoma. No patient escaped relapse after autologous stem cell transplantation, and brentuximab vedotin exposure varied. Clones were sequenced by immunoSEQ multiplex PCR, and TCRdb holds only the in-frame ones, with some missing. The table includes 4,500 to 5,500 clones, 60% to 70% detected once. The source material was peripheral blood mononuclear cells (PBMCs), sampled before the second cycle of nivolumab. All receptors come from a human donor with classical Hodgkin lymphoma.

This chain joins TRBV7-9 and TRBJ1-1, with 7 bases fitting TRBD1. The V segment lost 5 bases and the J segment 1 base; nucleotides outside the gene matches: 7. CDR1 is SEHNR, CDR2 FQNEAQ, per germline (reference sequence). The CDR3 runs to 15 residues. The CDR3: CASSDRQGSNTEAFF. CDR3 sequence (DNA): TGTGCCAGCAGCGACAGACAGGGATCGAACACTGAAGCTTTCTTT.

There are a few counts of this clone. V is TRBV7-6 and J is TRBJ1-3; D gene unclear. Looked up from germline, CDR1 is SGHVS and CDR2 is FNYEAQ. V lost 2 bases to trimming and J lost 1 base, with 24 bases between them. The CDR3 contains 20 residues. CDR3 in DNA: TGTGCCAGCAGCTTATATGGAGGGAGCGAACCTCTCCTATCTGGAAACACCATATATTTT. It codes for CASSLYGGSEPLLSGNTIYF.

This clone came up a few times. The chain couples TRBV7-2 to TRBJ2-1; D possibly corresponds to TRBD1 (5 bases). The V gene's germline CDR1 is SGHTA and CDR2 FQGNSA. The V gene lost 5 bases and the J gene lost 3 bases, with 14 bases spanning the gap. This CDR3 region has 15 residues. CDR3: CASSPPGSGYNEQFF. The CDR3 DNA is TGTGCCAGCAGCCCTCCAGGGTCAGGCTACAATGAGCAGTTCTTC.

The chain carries TRBV19 and TRBJ2-5; no definite D call. Germline loops: CDR1 LNHDA, CDR2 SQIVND (reference sequence). V shed 4 bases and J shed 4 bases, with 13 bases lying between them. CDR3 length equals 14 residues. The CDR3 spells CASSTEARGETQYF. CDR3 sequence (DNA): TGTGCCAGTAGTACGGAAGCTAGAGGAGAGACCCAGTACTTC.

V and J are TRBV7-2 and TRBJ1-5; weak D call: TRBD1 (5 bases). The CDR3 is 16 amino acids. Trimming shortened V by 3 bases and J by 1 base, and 13 bases separated the two germline ends. Germline V CDR1 and CDR2: SGHTA, FQGNSA. The DNA for the CDR3 is TGTGCCAGCAGCTTGGGGCCCCGGGACAGCAATCAGCCCCAGCATTTT. Amino acid sequence: CASSLGPRDSNQPQHF.

The sample holds a few counts of this clone. An end of the junction does not agree with germline; a read error may underlie this. This sample also contains other DNA sequences that code for the same CDR3. This sequence joins TRBV27 and TRBJ2-3; D not resolved. The CDR3 contains 13 residues. The germline V gene has CDR1 MNHEY and CDR2 SMNVEV (reference sequence). For the CDR3, the DNA is TGTGCCAGCAGTCTATCCCGGCCAGATACGCAGTATTTT. Amino acids: CASSLSRPDTQYF.

The V gene is TRBV18, the J gene TRBJ1-3; maybe TRBD1 (5 bases). Trimming removed 2 bases at V and 2 bases at J, with 10 bases between. CDR3 size: 15 residues. CDR1 and CDR2 from the germline V gene are KGHSH and LQKENI. CDR3 protein: CASSPMAGTGNTIYF. The CDR3 DNA reads as TGTGCCAGCTCACCAATGGCAGGGACTGGAAACACCATATATTTT.

Only a few counts were recorded for this clone. V usage is TRBV12-5 and J usage is TRBJ2-1; 9 bases line up with TRBD2. The length of the CDR3 is 12 residues. The V and J ends lost 10 bases and 4 bases, in that order; junction bases with no gene match: 2. CDR1 LGHNT and CDR2 FRNRAP come from the germline V gene. CDR3 sequence reads: CATAGGYNEQFF. In nucleotides, the CDR3 is TGTGCTACAGCGGGGGGATACAATGAGCAGTTCTTC. Full variable domain (outside the CDR3, taken from reference TRBV12-5 and TRBJ2-1): DARVTQTPRHKVTEMGQEVTMRCQPILGHNTVFWYRQTMMQGLELLAYFRNRAPLDDSGMPKDRFSAEMPDATLATLKIQPSEPRDSAVYFCATAGGYNEQFFGPGTRLTVL.

The chain couples TRBV9 to TRBJ2-7, with D perhaps assigned TRBD1 or TRBD2 (6 bases each). The CDR3 loop spans 12 amino acids. Germline CDR1 and CDR2: SGDLS and YYNGEE. The germline V and J ends were trimmed by 0 bases and 7 bases, with 8 bases remaining between them. CDR3 bases: TGTGCCAGCAGCGTAGAGGGGGGTGAGCAGTACTTC. This gives the protein CASSVEGGEQYF.